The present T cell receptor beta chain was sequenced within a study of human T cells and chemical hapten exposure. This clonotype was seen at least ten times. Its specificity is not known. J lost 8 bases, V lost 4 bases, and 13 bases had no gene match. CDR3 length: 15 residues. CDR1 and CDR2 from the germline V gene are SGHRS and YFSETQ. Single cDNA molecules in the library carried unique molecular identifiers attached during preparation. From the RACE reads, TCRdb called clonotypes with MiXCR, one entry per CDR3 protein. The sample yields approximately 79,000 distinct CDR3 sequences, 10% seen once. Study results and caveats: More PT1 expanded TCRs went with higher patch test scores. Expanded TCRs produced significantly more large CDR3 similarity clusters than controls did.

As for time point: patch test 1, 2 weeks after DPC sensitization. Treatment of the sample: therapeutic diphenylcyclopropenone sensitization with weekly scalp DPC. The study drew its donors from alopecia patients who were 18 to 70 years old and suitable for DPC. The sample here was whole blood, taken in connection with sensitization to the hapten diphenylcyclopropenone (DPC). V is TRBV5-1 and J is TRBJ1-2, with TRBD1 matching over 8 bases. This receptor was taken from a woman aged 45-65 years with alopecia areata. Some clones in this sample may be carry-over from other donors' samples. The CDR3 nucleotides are TGCGCCAGCAGCCCTATCCCAGGGGGCGCGGAAGGCTACACCTTC. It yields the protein CASSPIPGGAEGYTF.